Shown below are 26 T cell receptor beta chains from a single sample sequenced in a study of shared clonotypes between healthy human individuals. Measured with immunoSEQ multiplex PCR; TCRdb has only the in-frame clones, and not every one. The sample lists 1,400,000 or so clones; 98% were seen once. The sequenced sample was naive CD4+ T cells sorted from blood. Documented subset: CD45RA+ positively selected. All receptors come from a man aged 25-40 years in good health.

This chain links TRBV7-9 with TRBJ2-1, with D unclear. Germline CDR1 reads SEHNR; CDR2 reads FQNEAQ (reference sequence). The CDR3 covers 16 residues. V shed 5 bases and J shed 0 bases, with 14 bases lying between them. This CDR3 reads CASSNPVASSYNEQFF. DNA for the CDR3: TGTGCCAGCAGCAACCCTGTGGCTTCCTCCTACAATGAGCAGTTCTTC.

This chain uses TRBV29-1 with TRBJ2-7; D is unresolved. Looked up from germline, CDR1 is SQVTM and CDR2 is ANQGSEA. The ends were cut back, 0 bases at V and 9 bases at J, with 12 bases in the middle. There are 12 residues in the CDR3. In DNA, the CDR3 is TGCAGCGTTGAAGATAGGAACCGGCGGCAGTACTTC. Its protein product is CSVEDRNRRQYF.

The chain recombines TRBV4-3 with TRBJ2-1; D might be TRBD1 (5 bases). Looked up from germline, CDR1 is LGHNA and CDR2 is YSLEER. V shed 0 bases and J shed 4 bases, with 10 bases lying between them. CDR3 length: 15 residues. The DNA for the CDR3 is TGCGCCAGCAGCCAAGATCCGCAGGGATACAATGAGCAGTTCTTC. Translated: CASSQDPQGYNEQFF.

The chain employs TRBV5-1 and TRBJ2-1, with 8 bases identical to TRBD2. The V and J ends lost 4 bases and 3 bases, in that order; junction bases with no gene match: 6. CDR1 SGHRS and CDR2 YFSETQ come from the germline V gene. This CDR3 is built from 15 residues. The CDR3 loop is CASSTSGTSYNEQFF. The DNA for the CDR3 is TGCGCCAGCAGCACTTCCGGGACTAGCTACAATGAGCAGTTCTTC.

The CDR3 DNA is TGTGCCAGCTCACCTCCGGGACAGCAGAACACTGAAGCTTTCTTT. This codes for CASSPPGQQNTEAFF. The rearrangement uses TRBV18 and TRBJ1-1, with 7 bases lining up with TRBD1. Per germline, CDR1 KGHSH and CDR2 LQKENI. This CDR3 is 15 amino acids long. After removal of 3 bases from V and 1 base from J, the junction contained 5 bases not matched to a gene.

The V gene is TRBV19, the J gene TRBJ1-2, with D perhaps matching TRBD1 (5 bases). V lost 7 bases to trimming and J lost 5 bases, with 14 bases between them. In germline, CDR1 is LNHDA, CDR2 SQIVND (reference sequence). The CDR3 contains 13 residues. CDR3 bases: TGTGCCAGTAATGTGGGACCAGGTTATGGCTACACCTTC. Its protein is CASNVGPGYGYTF.

The rearrangement joins TRBV7-8 to TRBJ2-7; a possible D gene is TRBD2 (6 bases). Germline assignment: CDR1 SGHVS and CDR2 FQNEAQ. This CDR3 region has 15 residues. V was shortened by 6 bases and J by 0 bases, with 15 bases between the two germline ends. CDR3 amino acids: CASRVSGSTSYEQYF. The DNA of the CDR3 is TGTGCCAGCAGGGTTAGCGGCTCCACCTCCTACGAGCAGTACTTC.

This clone appeared once. The chain links TRBV18 to TRBJ2-3, with D unclear. Per the germline V gene, CDR1 is KGHSH and CDR2 is LQKENI. CDR3 length: 15 residues. Trimming removed 3 bases at V and 1 base at J, with 11 bases between. The CDR3 DNA follows: TGTGCCAGCTCACCTGTAAAGTTGGGCACAGATACGCAGTATTTT. Translation: CASSPVKLGTDTQYF.

The gene calls are TRBV7-2 and TRBJ2-1, with 9 bases lining up with TRBD2. The CDR3 spans 14 residues. The trim removed 8 bases at V and 2 bases at J, leaving 4 bases unmatched. The germline V gene encodes CDR1 SGHTA and CDR2 FQGNSA. This CDR3 is CASRGGRAYNEQFF. Here the CDR3 DNA reads TGTGCCAGCCGGGGCGGGAGGGCCTACAATGAGCAGTTCTTC.

V gene TRBV5-1 combines with J gene TRBJ2-7, with TRBD2 matching over 10 bases. The CDR3 spans 15 residues. The germline V gene encodes CDR1 SGHRS and CDR2 YFSETQ. After removal of 2 bases from V and 5 bases from J, the junction contained 7 bases not matched to a gene. CDR3 protein: CASSFVTSGFNEQYF. In DNA form, the CDR3 reads TGCGCCAGCAGCTTTGTGACTAGCGGGTTCAACGAGCAGTACTTC.

This chain connects TRBV4-1 to TRBJ2-7, with D perhaps TRBD2 (5 bases). Germline-derived CDR1 and CDR2 are MGHRA and YSYEKL. With 1 base removed from V and 7 bases from J, the gap between germline ends came to 8 bases. The CDR3 has 12 residues. For the CDR3, the DNA is TGCGCCAGCAGCCAAGCGGGGAAGGAGCAGTACTTC. Its protein is CASSQAGKEQYF.

J is TRBJ2-7 and V is TRBV6-6; D is tentatively TRBD1 or TRBD2 (6 bases each). CDR1 MNHNY and CDR2 SVGAGI come from the germline V gene (reference sequence). CDR3 length equals 14 residues. Trimming removed 7 bases from V and 2 bases from J, with 15 bases in between. The CDR3 DNA is TGTGCCAGCACAGGCGTCGGGGGCACCTACGAGCAGTACTTC. It is translated as CASTGVGGTYEQYF.

This chain joins TRBV6-1 and TRBJ1-3; TRBD1 agrees at 8 bases. With V trimmed by 10 bases and J by 3 bases, 8 bases remained unmatched. Germline lookup yields CDR1 MNHNS and CDR2 SASEGT. This CDR3 contains 14 residues. The CDR3 here is CAIPSGGSGNTIYF. In DNA form, the CDR3 reads TGTGCCATCCCTTCAGGGGGCAGTGGAAACACCATATATTTT.

The chain recombines TRBV5-1 with TRBJ2-5; the match to TRBD1 covers 9 bases. V dropped 3 bases and J dropped 5; count of bases not matched to a gene: 17. The CDR3 has 18 residues. Germline V gene lookup returns CDR1 SGHRS and CDR2 YFSETQ. CDR3 amino acids: CASSYRLSGTGFNETQYF. CDR3 DNA sequence: TGCGCCAGCAGCTACAGGCTCTCAGGGACAGGGTTTAATGAGACCCAGTACTTC.

This clone has only one observation. This chain connects TRBV13 to TRBJ2-1, with TRBD2 matching over 14 bases. V gave up 5 bases and J gave up 6 bases; unmatched junction bases: 9. This CDR3 spans 17 amino acids. Germline lookup yields CDR1 PRHDT and CDR2 FYEKMQ (reference sequence). The CDR3 protein is CASSPQGLAGGPNEQFF. DNA of the CDR3: TGTGCCAGCAGCCCTCAAGGACTAGCGGGAGGACCCAATGAGCAGTTCTTC.

The CDR3 nucleotides read TGTGCCAGCAGCCCACGGTCGTGGGAGGGTGGCGATGAGCAGTTCTTC. It specifies CASSPRSWEGGDEQFF. The chain is built from TRBV28 and TRBJ2-1; TRBD2 matches at 7 bases. Trimming took 6 bases from V and 8 from J; bases not matched to a gene: 16. Germline lookup yields CDR1 MDHEN and CDR2 SYDVKM. CDR3 length: 16 amino acids.

The rearrangement uses TRBV14 and TRBJ2-3; 11 nucleotides line up with TRBD2. CDR3 length: 19 amino acids. Germline V gene data show CDR1 as SGHDN and CDR2 as FVKESK. With 1 base clipped from V and 4 bases from J, the junction kept 13 bases outside the gene matches. The CDR3 DNA reads TGTGCCAGCAGCCAAGGACGCAGTTGGACTAGCGGGTATGCAGATACGCAGTATTTT. Its translation is CASSQGRSWTSGYADTQYF.

The V gene is TRBV5-4, the J gene TRBJ2-7; 8 bases map to TRBD2. V was pared by 4 bases and J by 4 bases, with 13 bases of the junction left unmatched. The CDR3 totals 16 residues. Germline lookup yields CDR1 SGHNT and CDR2 YYREEE (reference sequence). CDR3 amino acids: CASSPGGVAGPYEQYF. In DNA form, the CDR3 reads TGTGCCAGCAGCCCTGGTGGAGTAGCGGGACCTTACGAGCAGTACTTC.

Worth noting for this clone: The sample has other DNA sequences that encode this CDR3 too. The V and J genes are TRBV6-1 and TRBJ2-7, with TRBD1 matching 8 bases. Germline V lookup: CDR1 MNHNS, CDR2 SASEGT. V dropped 6 bases and J dropped 0; count of bases not matched to a gene: 1. This CDR3 contains 13 residues. The CDR3 reads CASSDRGSYEQYF. The CDR3 DNA sequence: TGTGCCAGCAGCGACAGGGGCTCCTACGAGCAGTACTTC.

This clone was observed once. The V gene is TRBV30, the J gene TRBJ2-3; unclear D gene. The CDR3 contains 12 residues. Germline CDR1 and CDR2: GTSNPN and SVGIG (reference sequence). The V end was cut by 2 bases, the J end by 8 bases, with 11 bases between. The CDR3: CAWSPRTGTQYF. DNA of the CDR3: TGTGCCTGGAGTCCACGCACGGGTACGCAGTATTTT.

The chain recombines TRBV28 with TRBJ2-7; a weak D match, TRBD1 (5 bases). Germline CDR1 and CDR2: MDHEN and SYDVKM. V was cut by 7 bases and J by 7 bases, with 14 bases left in between. The CDR3 contains 12 residues. CDR3 in DNA: TGTGCCAGCACCGAACAGGTTGGAGAGCAGTACTTC. It codes for CASTEQVGEQYF. The full variable domain, completed using reference TRBV28 and TRBJ2-7, is DVKVTQSSRYLVKRTGEKVFLECVQDMDHENMFWYRQDPGLGLRLIYFSYDVKMKEKGDIPEGYSVSREKKERFSLILESASTNQTSMYLCASTEQVGEQYFGPGTRLTVT.

The V and J genes are TRBV19 and TRBJ1-1; TRBD1 matches 7 bases. CDR1 is LNHDA and CDR2 is SQIVND in the germline V gene (reference sequence). V dropped 2 bases and J dropped 1; count of bases not matched to a gene: 1. This CDR3 has 14 residues. The CDR3 DNA reads as TGTGCCAGTAGTATAAGGACAGGGAACACTGAAGCTTTCTTT. This translates into CASSIRTGNTEAFF.

The rearrangement links TRBV4-2 to TRBJ2-7; 9 nucleotides agree with TRBD2. CDR1 LGHNA and CDR2 YNFKEQ come from the germline V gene. The CDR3 is made up of 15 amino acids. V lost 1 base to trimming and J lost 4 bases; unmatched junction nucleotides: 5. CDR3 bases: TGTGCCAGCAGCCAAGGTGCTAGCGGGAAATACGAGCAGTACTTC. It yields the protein CASSQGASGKYEQYF.

The V and J genes are TRBV2 and TRBJ1-4; D gene unclear. The CDR3 is made up of 12 amino acids. The ends were cut back, 6 bases at V and 8 bases at J, with 10 bases in the middle. Looked up from germline, CDR1 is SNHLY and CDR2 is FYNNEI. CDR3 sequence reads: CASSLVGEKLFF. The CDR3 DNA is TGTGCCAGCAGCTTGGTGGGGGAAAAACTGTTTTTT.

The chain links TRBV27 to TRBJ2-6; 7 bases are shared with TRBD2. V lost 3 bases to trimming and J lost 0 bases; unmatched junction nucleotides: 5. This CDR3 region has 17 residues. CDR1 MNHEY and CDR2 SMNVEV come from the germline V gene (reference sequence). The CDR3 DNA sequence: TGTGCCAGCAGTTTTAGAGCGGGGAGCTCTGGGGCCAACGTCCTGACTTTC. Protein: CASSFRAGSSGANVLTF. Supplemented by reference TRBV27 and TRBJ2-6, the full variable domain reads EAQVTQNPRYLITVTGKKLTVTCSQNMNHEYMSWYRQDPGLGLRQIYYSMNVEVTDKGDVPEGYKVSRKEKRNFPLILESPSPNQTSLYFCASSFRAGSSGANVLTFGAGSRLTVL.

The chain couples TRBV20-1 to TRBJ2-5; D remains ambiguous. This CDR3 comprises 11 residues. CDR1 is DFQATT and CDR2 is SNEGSKA in the germline V gene (reference sequence). V was trimmed by 0 bases and J by 13 bases, leaving 12 bases between them. In DNA, the CDR3 is TGCAGTGCTAGAGAGGACCAAACAAGGTACTTC. Amino acid sequence: CSAREDQTRYF.